The subject of this entry is one T cell receptor beta chain. The sample belongs to a study of T cell responses to AZD1222 COVID-19 vaccine. Some clones are missing from TCRdb's copy, which holds only in-frame ones; the method was immunoSEQ multiplex PCR. Of 60,000 to 95,000 clones listed, about nine tenths are singletons. Germline V CDR1 and CDR2: DFQATT, SNEGSKA (reference sequence). This CDR3 region has 11 residues. The J segment lost 4 bases and the V segment lost 8 bases, leaving 4 bases of the junction unmatched. The clonotype originates from an adult who received the AZD1222 COVID-19 vaccine. The sample was peripheral blood, taken 28 days after the second AZD1222 dose. The gene calls are TRBV20-1 and TRBJ1-1, with 7 bases that match TRBD1. DNA of the CDR3: TGCAGTTACAGGGGTTCCACTGAAGCTTTCTTT. Its protein product is CSYRGSTEAFF.